Each of the 23 T cell receptor beta chains below was sequenced from the same sample in a study of blood T cell repertoires in COVID-19. Here immunoSEQ multiplex PCR was the method, and the copy in TCRdb shows in-frame clones only, minus some. The sample lists approximately 200,000 clones, roughly 80% occurring once. Sequenced material: PBMCs or T cells enriched from blood (not recorded which). All receptors derive from a woman in her thirties or forties with acute COVID-19.

The chain joins TRBV3-1 (or the pseudogene TRBV3-2) to TRBJ1-5; possible D gene TRBD1, 5 bases. Looked up from germline, CDR1 is LGHDT and CDR2 is YNNKEL (reference sequence). This CDR3 contains 13 residues. V lost 3 bases to trimming and J lost 5 bases, with 8 bases between them. CDR3 loop: CASSHDSHQPQHF. The CDR3 nucleotides read TGTGCCAGCAGCCACGACAGCCATCAGCCCCAGCATTTT.

This clone was detected only a few times. The V gene is TRBV9, the J gene TRBJ1-4; TRBD1 aligns across 7 bases. The CDR3 is 14 amino acids. The germline V gene has CDR1 SGDLS and CDR2 YYNGEE. Trimming took 2 bases from V and 8 from J; bases not matched to a gene: 6. The CDR3 nucleotides are TGTGCCAGCAGCGTTACGACAGGGCGAGAAAAACTGTTTTTT. Translating gives CASSVTTGREKLFF.

This clone was seen just once. This chain uses TRBV27 with TRBJ2-1, with 7 bases identical to TRBD2. The CDR3 totals 16 residues. Losses at the gene ends were 5 bases for V and 8 bases for J; bases not matched to a gene: 15. Germline CDR1 MNHEY, CDR2 SMNVEV (reference sequence). Written as DNA, the CDR3 is TGTGCCAGCAGTCCGCTACTAGCGCTATATGGGGATGAGCAGTTCTTC. This translates into CASSPLLALYGDEQFF.

The chain employs TRBV19 and TRBJ1-1; possibly TRBD1 for D (5 bases). Trimming took 4 bases from V and 0 from J, leaving 12 bases between them. This CDR3 is built from 15 residues. Germline assignment: CDR1 LNHDA and CDR2 SQIVND (reference sequence). The CDR3 DNA is TGTGCCAGTAGTACCGACAGCGTTATGAACACTGAAGCTTTCTTT. Its translation: CASSTDSVMNTEAFF.

This chain joins TRBV25-1 and TRBJ2-7; D is possibly TRBD2 (7 bases). The ends were cut back, 1 base at V and 2 bases at J, with 12 bases in the middle. Germline loops: CDR1 MGHDK, CDR2 SYGVNS. CDR3 size: 15 residues. In DNA form, the CDR3 reads TGTGCCAGCAGTGAATGGGCGGGGGCGACCTACGAGCAGTACTTC. It codes for CASSEWAGATYEQYF.

The rearrangement links TRBV6-5 to TRBJ2-5, with D tentatively TRBD2 (6 bases). Trimming cost V 7 bases and J 2 bases, with 17 bases left between them. CDR3 length: 15 amino acids. Germline assignment: CDR1 MNHEY and CDR2 SVGAGI. Written as DNA, the CDR3 is TGTGCCAGCACGCGGTCCCATGGGGGGCAAGAGACCCAGTACTTC. Protein sequence: CASTRSHGGQETQYF.

This chain uses TRBV28 with TRBJ1-3; 12 nucleotides match TRBD1. V was pared by 6 bases and J by 0 bases, with 6 bases of the junction left unmatched. In germline, CDR1 is MDHEN, CDR2 SYDVKM. The CDR3 has 17 residues. The CDR3 nucleotides read TGTGCCAGCAGATCCGGGACAGGGGGCTACTCTGGAAACACCATATATTTT. Amino acids: CASRSGTGGYSGNTIYF.

The J gene is TRBJ2-3, the V gene TRBV2; 10 bases match TRBD2. The germline V gene has CDR1 SNHLY and CDR2 FYNNEI. CDR3 length: 15 amino acids. The V segment lost 6 bases and the J segment 4 bases; nucleotides outside the gene matches: 7. The CDR3 sequence: CASSLRAGGADTQYF. CDR3 bases: TGTGCCAGCAGCCTCCGAGCGGGAGGGGCAGATACGCAGTATTTT. The entire variable domain, with the rest obtained from reference TRBV2 and TRBJ2-3, is as follows: EPEVTQTPSHQVTQMGQEVILRCVPISNHLYFYWYRQILGQKVEFLVSFYNNEISEKSEIFDDQFSVERPDGSNFTLKIRSTKLEDSAMYFCASSLRAGGADTQYFGPGTRLTVL.

The chain couples TRBV6-1 to TRBJ2-7, with 9 bases fitting TRBD2. CDR1 is MNHNS, CDR2 SASEGT, per germline. The CDR3 extends over 17 amino acids. V lost 4 bases, J lost 0 bases, and 10 bases stayed unmatched. The CDR3 DNA reads TGTGCCAGCAGTGGTACCCGACTAGCGGAGAGCTCCTACGAGCAGTACTTC. This gives the protein CASSGTRLAESSYEQYF.

V gene TRBV7-9 combines with J gene TRBJ1-2; 7 bases agree with TRBD1. Germline values: CDR1 SEHNR, CDR2 FQNEAQ (reference sequence). Losses at the gene ends were 1 base for V and 5 bases for J; bases not matched to a gene: 10. The CDR3 loop spans 16 amino acids. This CDR3 is CASSLGWQGDGYGYTF. CDR3 sequence (DNA): TGTGCCAGCAGCTTAGGGTGGCAGGGGGACGGTTATGGCTACACCTTC.

This sequence joins TRBV7-8 and TRBJ2-3; 7 bases fit TRBD2. V dropped 0 bases and J dropped 1; count of bases not matched to a gene: 7. CDR3 length: 17 amino acids. Germline CDR1 and CDR2: SGHVS and FQNEAQ. CDR3 sequence: CASSLAGGLMGTDTQYF. CDR3 coding DNA: TGTGCCAGCAGCTTAGCGGGAGGGCTAATGGGCACAGATACGCAGTATTTT.

This chain links TRBV24-1 with TRBJ2-1, with no clear D. Germline V gene sequence: CDR1 KGHDR, CDR2 SFDVKD. The CDR3 totals 12 residues. V shed 8 bases and J shed 6 bases, with 10 bases lying between them. CDR3 DNA: TGTGCCACCACCGACATATTCAATGAGCAGTTCTTC. Its translation is CATTDIFNEQFF.

A single count supports this clone. V gene TRBV4-3 combines with J gene TRBJ2-7; TRBD1 aligns across 9 bases. The germline gives CDR1 LGHNA, CDR2 YSLEER. J lost 4 bases, V lost 1 base, and 5 bases had no gene match. The CDR3 loop spans 15 amino acids. The CDR3 DNA reads as TGCGCCAGCAGCCAAGGGGGGACAGGGAAGTACGAGCAGTACTTC. Translating it yields CASSQGGTGKYEQYF.

The J gene is TRBJ2-1, the V gene TRBV18; TRBD2 agrees at 12 bases. CDR1 and CDR2 (germline): KGHSH, LQKENI. This CDR3 has 17 residues. Trimming at V came to 1 base and at J to 4 bases, leaving 5 bases not matched to a gene. CDR3 region: CASSPLPSGGAYNEQFF. The CDR3, as DNA: TGTGCCAGCTCACCACTCCCTAGCGGGGGGGCATACAATGAGCAGTTCTTC.

J is TRBJ1-5 and V is TRBV11-2; D remains ambiguous. This CDR3 spans 12 amino acids. V gave up 1 base and J gave up 6 bases, with 4 bases separating them. CDR1 is SGHAT and CDR2 is FQNNGV in the germline V gene. The CDR3 nucleotides read TGTGCCAGCAGCTTAGGAGGTCAGCCCCAGCATTTT. Amino acid sequence: CASSLGGQPQHF.

This chain connects TRBV19 to TRBJ1-1; the D is unclear. Germline V CDR1 and CDR2: LNHDA, SQIVND (reference sequence). Trimming shortened V by 3 bases and J by 1 base, and 9 bases separated the two germline ends. The length of the CDR3 is 14 residues. The CDR3 coding sequence is TGTGCCAGTAGTATCCAGGCGTCGAACACTGAAGCTTTCTTT. It encodes CASSIQASNTEAFF.

This chain connects TRBV6-1 to TRBJ2-3; 9 positions match TRBD2. This CDR3 has 17 residues. The V gene's germline CDR1 is MNHNS and CDR2 SASEGT. V lost 1 base, J lost 1 base, and 6 bases stayed unmatched. The chain's CDR3 is CASSEDAIAGGTDTQYF. DNA of the CDR3: TGTGCCAGCAGTGAAGACGCCATAGCGGGGGGCACAGATACGCAGTATTTT.

The V and J genes are TRBV2 and TRBJ1-3; a weak D match, TRBD1 (5 bases). V was cut by 3 bases and J by 5 bases, with 14 bases left in between. CDR1 and CDR2 (germline): SNHLY, FYNNEI. CDR3 length: 15 residues. The CDR3 spells CASSDTGSIRNTIYF. The CDR3 DNA reads as TGTGCCAGCAGTGATACAGGCTCTATCAGAAACACCATATATTTT.

J is TRBJ1-2 and V is TRBV6-5, with D possibly being TRBD1 (6 bases). CDR1 is MNHEY, CDR2 SVGAGI, per germline. This CDR3 spans 13 amino acids. Trimming cost V 6 bases and J 0 bases, with 8 bases left between them. The CDR3: CASRTGPNYGYTF. The CDR3 DNA is TGTGCCAGCAGGACAGGCCCTAACTATGGCTACACCTTC.

This clone has a single count. V and J are TRBV10-3 and TRBJ1-1; no clear D gene. V lost 8 bases and J 1 base, leaving 8 bases between the germline ends. Looked up from germline, CDR1 is ENHRY and CDR2 is SYGVKD. The CDR3 covers 12 residues. The CDR3 is CAISDTNTEAFF. The CDR3 DNA reads as TGTGCCATCTCAGATACGAACACTGAAGCTTTCTTT.

The chain's CDR3 is CASSSIGGGGWDEQFF. CDR3 DNA sequence: TGTGCCAGCAGCTCCATTGGTGGGGGAGGCTGGGATGAGCAGTTCTTC. The chain combines TRBV5-4 with TRBJ2-1, with D possibly being TRBD2 (6 bases). The CDR3 has 16 amino acids. Trimming took 3 bases from V and 8 from J, leaving 21 bases between them. Germline lookup yields CDR1 SGHNT and CDR2 YYREEE (reference sequence).

The chain employs TRBV11-2 and TRBJ2-7, with 7 bases lining up with TRBD2. Germline assignment: CDR1 SGHAT and CDR2 FQNNGV. Trimming at V came to 3 bases and at J to 3 bases, leaving 8 bases not matched to a gene. CDR3 length: 15 amino acids. The CDR3 spells CASSFERGRDYEQYF. The DNA for the CDR3 is TGTGCCAGCAGCTTCGAGCGGGGCAGGGACTACGAGCAGTACTTC.

The V call is TRBV19, the J call TRBJ1-5; 7 bases line up with TRBD1. V was clipped by 3 bases and J by 4 bases; unmatched bases: 3. This CDR3 has 14 amino acids. The V gene's germline CDR1 is LNHDA and CDR2 SQIVND (reference sequence). This CDR3 is CASSMGQSNQPQHF. The CDR3 DNA reads as TGTGCCAGTAGTATGGGACAGTCGAATCAGCCCCAGCATTTT.